A selection of T cell receptor beta chains follows, all from one sample in a study of T cells in narcolepsy. The table came from immunoSEQ multiplex PCR; TCRdb's copy has only in-frame clones and leaves some out. The sample includes approximately 25,000 clones, 75% to 85% of them seen just once. What was sequenced was memory (CD45RA-) CD4+ T cells from blood. These receptors all come from a human donor in good health. Each CDR3 is given with its conserved first and last residue. D genes are given only for firm matches. Size is stated for part of the rows, as once, few or many counts, or as a class when the clone is expanded.

clone_size j_call v_call d_call cdr3_nt cdr3_aa
. TRBJ2-7 TRBV6-1 TRBD1 TGTGCCAGCAGGGTTAAACAGGGGGGTGGGGGCGAGCAGTACTTC CASRVKQGGGGEQYF
once TRBJ2-1 TRBV6-4 TRBD2 TGTGCCAGCAGTGCGGTAGCGGGAGTTGGAAATGAGCAGTTCTTC CASSAVAGVGNEQFF
. TRBJ1-1 TRBV19 . TGTGCCAGTAGTATCGACACTGAAGCTTTCTTT CASSIDTEAFF
. TRBJ1-2 TRBV19 TRBD1 TGTGCCAGTACCAAACTCACCGGGACAGGGAATAACTATGGCTACACCTTC CASTKLTGTGNNYGYTF
. TRBJ2-4 TRBV28 TRBD1 TGTGCCAGCAGCCCTTCAGGAATGGGCAGGGGGAACATTCAGTACTTC CASSPSGMGRGNIQYF
few TRBJ2-3 TRBV14 . TGTGCCAGCAGCCGGAAGGGCTTCACAGATACGCAGTATTTT CASSRKGFTDTQYF
. TRBJ2-1 TRBV6-1 . TGTGCCAGCAGTGAAGGGAGGCGGGTCAGTTACAATGAGCAGTTCTTC CASSEGRRVSYNEQFF
. TRBJ2-7 TRBV5-1 TRBD2 TGCGCCAGCGCCCCCGGGACTATCTTCGACGAGCAGTACTTC CASAPGTIFDEQYF
. TRBJ1-4 TRBV29-1 . TGCAGCGTTTTACCGGGACAAGACGAAAAACTGTTTTTT CSVLPGQDEKLFF
. TRBJ2-7 TRBV6-1 . TGTGCCAGCAGTTATGGCACCCAGGGGCAGCAGTACTTC CASSYGTQGQQYF
. TRBJ1-1 TRBV5-1 . TGCGCCAGCAGACGCTTGGCGGATAGCACTGAAGCTTTCTTT CASRRLADSTEAFF
once TRBJ2-7 TRBV7-9 . TGTGCCAGCAGCTTAGCGGGGGTCTCCTACGAGCAGTACTTC CASSLAGVSYEQYF
. TRBJ2-7 TRBV15 . TGTGCCACCAGCAGAGAACGGGAGAGCTCCTACGAGCAGTACTTC CATSRERESSYEQYF